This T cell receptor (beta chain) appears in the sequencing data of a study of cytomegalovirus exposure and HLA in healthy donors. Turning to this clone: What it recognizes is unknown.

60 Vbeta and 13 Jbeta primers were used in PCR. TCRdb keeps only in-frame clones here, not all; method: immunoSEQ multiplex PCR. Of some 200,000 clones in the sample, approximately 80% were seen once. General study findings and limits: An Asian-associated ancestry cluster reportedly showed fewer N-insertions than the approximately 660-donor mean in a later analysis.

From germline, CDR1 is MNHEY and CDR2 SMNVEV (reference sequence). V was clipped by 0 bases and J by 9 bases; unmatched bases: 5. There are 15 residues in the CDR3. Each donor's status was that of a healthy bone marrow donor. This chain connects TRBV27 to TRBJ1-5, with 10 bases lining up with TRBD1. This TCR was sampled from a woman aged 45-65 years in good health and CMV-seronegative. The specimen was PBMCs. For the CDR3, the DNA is TGTGCCAGCAGTTTATCGGGGACAGGGGTCCGGCCCCAGCATTTT. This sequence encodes CASSLSGTGVRPQHF.